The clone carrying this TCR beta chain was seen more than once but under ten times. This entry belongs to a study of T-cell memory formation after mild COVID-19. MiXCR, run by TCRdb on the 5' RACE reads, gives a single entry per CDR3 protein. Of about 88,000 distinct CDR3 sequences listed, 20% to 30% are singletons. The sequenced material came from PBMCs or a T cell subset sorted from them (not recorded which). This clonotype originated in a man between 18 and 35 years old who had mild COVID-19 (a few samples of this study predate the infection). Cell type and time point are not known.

The CDR3 DNA reads TGTGCCAGCAGCCTCTACTCCCCGGCCACAGATACGCAGTATTTT. This encodes CASSLYSPATDTQYF. V gene TRBV7-9 combines with J gene TRBJ2-3, with unresolved D. The CDR3 is 15 residues long. V lost 5 bases to trimming and J lost 2 bases, with 14 bases between them. Per the germline V gene, CDR1 is SEHNR and CDR2 is FQNEAQ (reference sequence).